This is a list of T cell receptor beta chains from one sample in a study of response to subunit inactivated influenza vaccine. TCRdb reanalysed the RT-PCR reads using MiXCR and keeps one entry per CDR3 protein. This table has around 470,000 distinct CDR3 sequences, more than 7% appearing once. This specimen consisted of PBMCs from blood, obtained 23 months after vaccination. These receptors were collected from a man between 50 and 69 years old who received an inactivated influenza vaccine. Both conserved end residues are part of each CDR3. Fields, in order: D gene, J gene, V gene, clone size, CDR3 DNA, CDR3 protein. D genes are given only for firm matches. For some rows the clone size is stated as once, few or many, or as a class when expanded; others skip it.

D gene: TRBD2
J gene: TRBJ2-1
V gene: TRBV5-1
clone size: few
CDR3 DNA: TGCGCCAGCGCCGCCCGTAGCGGGAGCTCCTACAATGAGCAGTTCTTC
CDR3 protein: CASAARSGSSYNEQFF

D gene: TRBD1
J gene: TRBJ1-1
V gene: TRBV6-1
clone size: few
CDR3 DNA: TGTGCCAGCAGCCTAGGACAGGGATGGACTGAAGCTTTCTTT
CDR3 protein: CASSLGQGWTEAFF

D gene: NA
J gene: TRBJ2-7
V gene: TRBV7-2
clone size: few
CDR3 DNA: TGTGCCAGCAGCGCGCTGACTAATTCGCGGGAGCAGTACTTC
CDR3 protein: CASSALTNSREQYF

D gene: NA
J gene: TRBJ2-1
V gene: TRBV4-1
clone size: NA
CDR3 DNA: TGCGCCAGCAGCCAAGATGCGGTACCTACGGATGAGCAGTTCTTC
CDR3 protein: CASSQDAVPTDEQFF

D gene: NA
J gene: TRBJ1-2
V gene: TRBV27
clone size: few
CDR3 DNA: TGTGCCAGCAGTCCCAAGGGTAGGGATGGCTACACCTTC
CDR3 protein: CASSPKGRDGYTF

D gene: NA
J gene: TRBJ2-4
V gene: TRBV7-9
clone size: NA
CDR3 DNA: TGTGCCAGCAGCCAGGGAGCTTTTGAAAACATTCAGTACTTC
CDR3 protein: CASSQGAFENIQYF

D gene: NA
J gene: TRBJ2-3
V gene: TRBV5-6
clone size: many
CDR3 DNA: TGTGCCAGCACCTGGCAGGGCCTTAGCACAGATACGCAGTATTTT
CDR3 protein: CASTWQGLSTDTQYF

D gene: TRBD1
J gene: TRBJ2-1
V gene: TRBV5-1
clone size: many
CDR3 DNA: TGCGCCAGCAGCAGGGACAGGGGAAGGACTGAGCAGTTCTTC
CDR3 protein: CASSRDRGRTEQFF

D gene: TRBD1
J gene: TRBJ2-1
V gene: TRBV27
clone size: NA
CDR3 DNA: TGTGCCAGCCGACAGGGGCGACACAATGAGCAGTTCTTC
CDR3 protein: CASRQGRHNEQFF

D gene: NA
J gene: TRBJ2-2
V gene: TRBV11-2
clone size: few
CDR3 DNA: TGTGCCAGCAGTCTATCCTGGTCCCCTGCGAACACCGGGGAGCTGTTTTTT
CDR3 protein: CASSLSWSPANTGELFF

D gene: TRBD2
J gene: TRBJ2-5
V gene: TRBV7-8
clone size: few
CDR3 DNA: TGTGCCAGCAGCTTATGGCCCCTAGCGGAGGAAGAGACCCAGTACTTC
CDR3 protein: CASSLWPLAEEETQYF

D gene: NA
J gene: TRBJ2-2
V gene: TRBV3-1
clone size: few
CDR3 DNA: TGTGCCAGCAGCCAAGGGAATACCCTCTCAGCCGGGGAGCTGTTTTTT
CDR3 protein: CASSQGNTLSAGELFF

D gene: NA
J gene: TRBJ2-5
V gene: TRBV4-2
clone size: NA
CDR3 DNA: TGTGCCAGCAGCCAAGTTGATCGGGAAGAGACCCAGTACTTC
CDR3 protein: CASSQVDREETQYF

D gene: TRBD1
J gene: TRBJ2-7
V gene: TRBV28
clone size: few
CDR3 DNA: TGTGCCAGCAGTGCATCCGGGACAGGGAGTAACGAGCAGTACTTC
CDR3 protein: CASSASGTGSNEQYF

D gene: NA
J gene: TRBJ2-5
V gene: TRBV30
clone size: few
CDR3 DNA: TGTGCCTGGAGTTCGGGACACCTATTCCGGGAGACCCAGTACTTC
CDR3 protein: CAWSSGHLFRETQYF

D gene: NA
J gene: TRBJ2-1
V gene: TRBV9
clone size: many
CDR3 DNA: TGTGCCAGCAGCCCCGGGCGAGTGTCCTACAATGAGCAGTTCTTC
CDR3 protein: CASSPGRVSYNEQFF

D gene: NA
J gene: TRBJ1-1
V gene: TRBV7-9
clone size: many
CDR3 DNA: TGTGCCAGCAGCTGGGGTCTACTGAACACTGAAGCTTTCTTT
CDR3 protein: CASSWGLLNTEAFF

D gene: NA
J gene: TRBJ1-2
V gene: TRBV4-1
clone size: NA
CDR3 DNA: TGCGCCAGCAGCCAATTCCGAGACTATGGCTACACCTTC
CDR3 protein: CASSQFRDYGYTF

D gene: TRBD2
J gene: TRBJ2-7
V gene: TRBV29-1
clone size: many
CDR3 DNA: TGCAGCGTCGCGTCGTGGGATAGCGGGAGTAGGTACGAGCAGTACTTC
CDR3 protein: CSVASWDSGSRYEQYF

D gene: TRBD2
J gene: TRBJ2-6
V gene: TRBV14
clone size: few
CDR3 DNA: TGTGCCAGCAGCCCCTTTAGTAGCGGGGCTGGGGCCAACGTCCTGACTTTC
CDR3 protein: CASSPFSSGAGANVLTF

D gene: TRBD1
J gene: TRBJ1-3
V gene: TRBV30
clone size: NA
CDR3 DNA: TGTGCCTGGAGCCGGACAGGGGGCGGGTACACCATATATTTT
CDR3 protein: CAWSRTGGGYTIYF

D gene: NA
J gene: TRBJ1-2
V gene: TRBV12-3/TRBV12-4
clone size: many
CDR3 DNA: TGTGCCAATCTGGGGGACCATGGCTACACCTTC
CDR3 protein: CANLGDHGYTF